This T cell receptor beta chain emerged from a study of blood T cell repertoires in COVID-19. Across the study: Italy, Spain and the United States were the sources of the convalescent and acute COVID-19 samples. Sample material is recorded as cDNA or gDNA derived from T cells, B-cell-depleted T cells, or PBMCs.

Patients in Seattle were enrolled during active infection, then followed longitudinally. The method was immunoSEQ multiplex PCR; TCRdb's version includes in-frame clones alone and lacks a portion of them. Of some 160,000 clones listed, more than 75% were seen once; the top ten hold around 5%. The CDR3 is 16 amino acids. Germline V gene lookup returns CDR1 SGHRS and CDR2 YFSETQ. Trimming shortened V by 0 bases and J by 2 bases, and 12 bases separated the two germline ends. This receptor was obtained from a man between 18 and 35 years old with COVID-19, enrolled during active disease. Sequencing was carried out using peripheral blood. The chain recombines TRBV5-1 with TRBJ1-3; the D gene is possibly TRBD1 (6 bases). CDR3 residues: CASSLVAGEPGNTIYF. In DNA form, the CDR3 reads TGCGCCAGCAGCTTGGTTGCAGGGGAGCCTGGAAACACCATATATTTT.